The rows below give T cell receptor beta chains drawn from one sample of a study of cytomegalovirus exposure and HLA in healthy donors. Only in-frame clones appear in the TCRdb table, and some are missing; sequencing was by immunoSEQ multiplex PCR. The profile shows about 150,000 clones, about 83% of them singletons. Source material: PBMCs. The receptors originated from a man between 35 and 55 years old in good health and CMV-seropositive. CDR3s leave out the opening cysteine and the closing phenylalanine or tryptophan. Fields, in order: V gene, J gene, CDR3 protein.

TRBV27	TRBJ2-1	ASSLSVLAGGSQF
TRBV7-2	TRBJ1-1	ASSLVSGDTEAF
TRBV19	TRBJ1-2	ASSNRMSGYT
TRBV11-3	TRBJ2-1	ASSLAPGGYNEQF
TRBV6-5	TRBJ1-1	AIHGRAETEAF
TRBV2	TRBJ2-7	ASIGNEQY
TRBV7-9	TRBJ2-7	ASSLGLLDYEQY
TRBV7-2	TRBJ2-7	ASSLGVAVPYEQY
TRBV5-6	TRBJ1-1	ASSSNPGEGLAF
TRBV7-9	TRBJ2-3	ASSLSSGLSTDTQY
TRBV28	TRBJ2-3	ASRLAATDTQY
TRBV9	TRBJ2-5	ASSVDGNREETQY
TRBV4-1	TRBJ1-1	ASSQVPGGTEAF
TRBV2	TRBJ2-5	ASRGAGGAETQY
TRBV10-1	TRBJ2-7	ASRINEYLRDRYNGAYEQY
TRBV11-2	TRBJ2-5	ASSLDLSPGRTQY
TRBV7-8	TRBJ2-1	ATEAGGLYNEQF
TRBV7-9	TRBJ2-7	ASSRTGSSYEQY
TRBV28	TRBJ1-3	ASSLTDGNTIY
TRBV20-1	TRBJ1-2	SGGVNYGYT
TRBV5-6	TRBJ2-7	ASSREGGYEQY
TRBV2	TRBJ2-2	ASSFGIDGELF
TRBV21-1	TRBJ1-2	ARGQDGYT
TRBV5-4	TRBJ2-1	ASSPQAASGPNEQF
TRBV7-9	TRBJ2-1	ASSLSPGSGSTYNEQF
TRBV7-8	TRBJ2-7	ASSLVRGTYEQY
TRBV6-1	TRBJ1-5	ASRTGGLNQPQH
TRBV7-9	TRBJ2-2	SSSFRAGTATGELF
TRBV29-1	TRBJ2-3	SVVGGRERTDTQY
TRBV10-3	TRBJ2-7	AIRTTEDYEQY
TRBV6-5	-	ASSYSLTGAYEQY
TRBV18	TRBJ1-2	ASSPWTDLSGGYT
TRBV29-1	TRBJ2-3	SVKGGVWGTDTQY
TRBV7-8	TRBJ1-2	ASSDRQFYGYT
TRBV6-6	TRBJ1-1	ASSPMNTEAF
TRBV7-9	TRBJ2-7	ASSLKTSGSYEQY
TRBV5-6	TRBJ1-2	ASSLVQGGHGYT
TRBV7-8	TRBJ1-1	ASSFAHRRVNTEAF
TRBV9	TRBJ2-1	ASSVLANSYNEQF
TRBV4-3	TRBJ1-2	ASSLTGGGGVYGYT
TRBV27	TRBJ2-5	ASSSPGETQY
TRBV5-1	TRBJ2-3	ASSLEGHSDTQY
TRBV4-1	TRBJ1-1	ASSRSPAGAVTEAF
TRBV7-9	TRBJ2-7	ASSPIQGRGPYEQY
TRBV9	TRBJ2-3	ASSAGPQGQDTQY
TRBV7-2	TRBJ2-5	ASSLEGGRVGETQY
TRBV6-6	TRBJ1-5	ASGNTGTDNQPQH
TRBV6-1	TRBJ2-1	ASSVLAGRGEQF
TRBV6-5	TRBJ2-2	ASSNTGGWTGELF
TRBV5-1	TRBJ2-1	ASSPSGSGHEQF
TRBV5-4	TRBJ2-7	ASSLGGYRQTYEQY
TRBV19	TRBJ2-7	ASRAEGSYEQY
TRBV28	TRBJ1-4	ASSSGGTTNEKLF
TRBV4-2	TRBJ2-5	ASRGLAGETQY
TRBV5-4	TRBJ2-7	ASSSKTSGVEQY
TRBV16	TRBJ2-7	ASSQPSRGSSYEQY